Listed below are T cell receptor beta chains from one sample, sequenced in a study of blood T cell repertoires in COVID-19. TCRdb's copy holds only in-frame clones and misses some; the assay was immunoSEQ multiplex PCR. The top ten clones hold nearly 20% of a sample with approximately 99,000 clones, 70% to 90% of them seen once. Material: peripheral blood. Receptors originate from a human donor in a cohort sampled during active COVID-19. Both conserved end residues are part of each CDR3. Each record gives: J gene, V gene, D gene, CDR3 length, CDR3 DNA, CDR3 protein. D genes are given only for firm matches.

TRBJ2-7 | TRBV10-3 | . | 14 | TGTGCCATCAGTGAGTCGGTCAGGGCCTACGAGCAGTACTTC | CAISESVRAYEQYF
TRBJ2-7 | TRBV27 | . | 15 | TGTGCCAGCAGACATTCCCCAGACAGGCTTTTCGAGCAGTACTTC | CASRHSPDRLFEQYF
TRBJ2-1 | TRBV4-3 | TRBD2 | 16 | TGCGCCAGCAGCCCTCGACTAGCGGGAACCTACAATGAGCAGTTCTTC | CASSPRLAGTYNEQFF
TRBJ2-1 | TRBV7-3 | TRBD2 | 13 | TGTGCCAGCAGCCTAAGTCCGGGGGGAGAGCAGTTCTTC | CASSLSPGGEQFF
TRBJ2-7 | TRBV19 | TRBD1 | 13 | TGTGCCAGTAGAACCGGACAGGGGGGCGAGCAGTACTTC | CASRTGQGGEQYF
TRBJ1-5 | TRBV7-2 | TRBD1 | 16 | TGTGCCAGCAGCTTAACTGGGACAGGGGGCGGGCAGCCCCAGCATTTT | CASSLTGTGGGQPQHF
TRBJ2-5 | TRBV28 | . | 14 | TGTGCCAGCAGTCCCCTAGCCGGGCCAGAGACCCAGTACTTC | CASSPLAGPETQYF
TRBJ2-1 | TRBV7-6 | . | 13 | TGTGCCAGCAGCTTTCTATACCCCAATGAGCAGTTCTTC | CASSFLYPNEQFF
TRBJ2-1 | TRBV7-9 | TRBD2 | 17 | TGTGCCAGCAGCATTGGGACTAGCGGGAGGGCCTACAATGAGCAGTTCTTC | CASSIGTSGRAYNEQFF
TRBJ2-5 | TRBV27 | . | 13 | TGTGCCAGCCGACAGGAGCCTGGGGAGACCCAGTACTTC | CASRQEPGETQYF